This entry features one T cell receptor (beta chain) sequence. This sample stems from a study of blood T cell repertoires in COVID-19. Turning to the study itself: The cDNA or gDNA used as material had been derived from T cells, B-cell-depleted T cells, or PBMCs.

The participants were between roughly 18 and 100 years old and came from some 23 US areas. For recovered donors of Cohort 3, there were two negative PCRs, clearance, or symptom resolution. With 1 base removed from V and 8 bases from J, the gap between germline ends came to 11 bases. The CDR3 sequence is 13 residues long. Germline V gene data show CDR1 as SGHAT and CDR2 as FQDESV (reference sequence). Per the study methods: Nucleated cell counts were estimated from reference gene primer amplification. Using immunoSEQ multiplex PCR, the repertoire was profiled, and TCRdb retains in-frame clones only, with some absent. The V and J calls and the clone size are those of that table, but D and trimming were determined from the DNA. The sample carries 140,000 to 150,000 clones, roughly 89% recorded once.

The V call is TRBV11-1, the J call TRBJ1-2; no reliable D call. This clonotype was sampled from a man aged 45-65 years who had recovered from COVID-19. Source material: PBMCs or T cells enriched from blood (not recorded which). The CDR3, as DNA: TGTGCCAGCAGCTTAGGGGGAGGAGGAGGCTACACCTTC. Protein product: CASSLGGGGGYTF. The variable domain in full, with the rest retrieved from reference TRBV11-1 and TRBJ1-2, is EAEVAQSPRYKITEKSQAVAFWCDPISGHATLYWYRQILGQGPELLVQFQDESVVDDSQLPKDRFSAERLKGVDSTLKIQPAELGDSAMYLCASSLGGGGGYTFGSGTRLTVV.